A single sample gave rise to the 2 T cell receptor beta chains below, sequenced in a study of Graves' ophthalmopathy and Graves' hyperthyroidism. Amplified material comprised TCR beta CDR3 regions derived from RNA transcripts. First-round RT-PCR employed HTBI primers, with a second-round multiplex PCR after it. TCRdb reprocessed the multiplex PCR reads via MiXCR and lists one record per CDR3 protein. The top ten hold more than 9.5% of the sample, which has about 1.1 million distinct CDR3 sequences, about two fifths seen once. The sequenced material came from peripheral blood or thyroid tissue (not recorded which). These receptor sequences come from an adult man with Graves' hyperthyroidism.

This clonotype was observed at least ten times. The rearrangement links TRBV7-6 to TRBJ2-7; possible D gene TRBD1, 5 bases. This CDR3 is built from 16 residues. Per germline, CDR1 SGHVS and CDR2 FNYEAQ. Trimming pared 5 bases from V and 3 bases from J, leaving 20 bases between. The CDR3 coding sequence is TGTGCCAGCAGCCCAAGTCAGGGAAGTCAGCGCTACGAGCAGTACTTC. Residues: CASSPSQGSQRYEQYF.

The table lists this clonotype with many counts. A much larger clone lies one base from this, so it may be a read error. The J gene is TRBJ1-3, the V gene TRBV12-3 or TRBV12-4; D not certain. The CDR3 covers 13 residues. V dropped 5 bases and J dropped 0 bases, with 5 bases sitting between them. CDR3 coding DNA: TGTGCCAGCAGTGTGTACTCTGGAAACACCATATATTTT. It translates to CASSVYSGNTIYF.